One sample yielded the 30 T cell receptor beta chains listed below, sequenced in a study of radiotherapy plus CTLA-4 blockade in lung cancer. Sequencing was performed with immunoSEQ multiplex PCR; in TCRdb, only in-frame clones are kept and a portion is missing. The table lists around 77,000 clones, roughly four fifths of them singletons. The sequencing used peripheral blood, collected from a patient treated with radiotherapy plus ipilimumab. All receptors come from a human donor with non-small cell lung cancer whose response to radiotherapy plus ipilimumab could not be evaluated.

The DNA for the CDR3 is TGTGCCAGCAGCCAAGGGACAGGGGCAGTCTACGAGCAGTACTTC. Its translation is CASSQGTGAVYEQYF. The gene calls are TRBV5-6 and TRBJ2-5; the match to TRBD1 covers 10 bases. With the DNA end fitting TRBJ2-7 better, the J assignment may be wrong. The CDR3 runs to 15 residues. Germline V gives CDR1 SGHDT, CDR2 YYEEEE.

This clone came up a few times. The chain has TRBV5-1 and TRBJ2-5, with D maybe TRBD1 (6 bases). Germline-derived CDR1 and CDR2 are SGHRS and YFSETQ. V lost 3 bases, J lost 1 base, and 13 bases lay in between. The CDR3 spans 15 residues. CDR3 nucleotides: TGCGCCAGCAGCTCCCCGGACAGCCTCCAAGAGACCCAGTACTTC. Protein sequence: CASSSPDSLQETQYF.

This chain uses TRBV19 with TRBJ1-1; 7 bases line up with TRBD1. This CDR3 is 13 amino acids long. Looked up from germline, CDR1 is LNHDA and CDR2 is SQIVND (reference sequence). V was pared by 3 bases and J by 10 bases, with 8 bases of the junction left unmatched. The CDR3: CASSIVVQGGAFF. DNA of the CDR3: TGTGCCAGTAGTATCGTAGTCCAGGGGGGAGCTTTCTTT.

The chain uses TRBV30 and TRBJ2-3; 12 bases match TRBD1. Germline trimming cut 8 bases from V and 5 bases from J; bases unmatched to any gene: 2. The length of the CDR3 is 12 residues. CDR1 GTSNPN and CDR2 SVGIG come from the germline V gene (reference sequence). The DNA for the CDR3 is TGTGCCGGGGACAGGGGGCGAGATACGCAGTATTTT. Protein sequence: CAGDRGRDTQYF.

This clone came up a few times. V and J are TRBV4-2 and TRBJ2-7, with D possibly TRBD2 on 6 matching bases. The germline gives CDR1 LGHNA, CDR2 YNFKEQ. The CDR3 is made up of 16 amino acids. V was clipped by 4 bases and J by 3 bases, with 19 bases between them. The CDR3 is CASSPLTIGGNYEQYF. In nucleotides, the CDR3 is TGTGCCAGCAGCCCACTGACCATCGGGGGAAACTACGAGCAGTACTTC.

This chain joins TRBV9 and TRBJ1-2; TRBD1 matches at 12 bases. V shed 0 bases and J 5 bases; nucleotides not matched to a gene: 11. The germline V gene encodes CDR1 SGDLS and CDR2 YYNGEE. The CDR3 has 18 amino acids. CDR3: CASSVGGTGGASGYGYTF. The CDR3 bases are TGTGCCAGCAGCGTAGGTGGGACAGGGGGCGCCTCCGGTTATGGCTACACCTTC.

The CDR3 sequence is CASSPGTGHSGNTIYF. The CDR3 DNA sequence: TGTGCCAGCAGCCCAGGGACAGGACACTCTGGAAACACCATATATTTT. This chain links TRBV7-8 with TRBJ1-3; 8 nucleotides match TRBD1. V lost 5 bases and J lost 0; bases outside the gene matches: 6. Germline CDR1 reads SGHVS; CDR2 reads FQNEAQ. This CDR3 contains 16 residues.

This chain joins TRBV14 and TRBJ2-1, with D possibly TRBD2 on 6 matching bases. With 2 bases removed from V and 0 bases from J, the gap between germline ends came to 14 bases. The CDR3 is 17 residues long. Germline V gene lookup returns CDR1 SGHDN and CDR2 FVKESK. CDR3 in DNA: TGTGCCAGCAGCCAACCGGGACTTAGAAGCTCCTACAATGAGCAGTTCTTC. Its translation is CASSQPGLRSSYNEQFF.

This clone was recorded once. The genes are TRBV5-5 and TRBJ1-6, with 8 bases aligning to TRBD1. Germline CDR1 SGHKS, CDR2 YYEKEE (reference sequence). The CDR3 sequence is 13 residues long. V lost 7 bases to trimming and J lost 11 bases; unmatched junction nucleotides: 8. The CDR3 bases are TGTGCCAGCGAAGCGGCAGGGGGCCCACCCCTCCACTTT. This encodes CASEAAGGPPLHF. The variable domain in full, completed from reference TRBV5-5 and TRBJ1-6, reads DAGVTQSPTHLIKTRGQQVTLRCSPISGHKSVSWYQQVLGQGPQFIFQYYEKEERGRGNFPDRFSARQFPNYSSELNVNALLLGDSALYLCASEAAGGPPLHFGNGTRLTVT.

This chain joins TRBV5-6 and TRBJ1-5; no clear D. The CDR3 contains 15 residues. With 4 bases removed from V and 4 bases from J, the gap between germline ends came to 15 bases. Germline values: CDR1 SGHDT, CDR2 YYEEEE. CDR3 loop: CASSLRLLTNQPQHF. The CDR3, as DNA: TGTGCCAGCAGCCTCCGGCTTCTGACAAATCAGCCCCAGCATTTT. Complete variable domain (other parts from reference TRBV5-6 and TRBJ1-5): DAGVTQSPTHLIKTRGQQVTLRCSPKSGHDTVSWYQQALGQGPQFIFQYYEEEERQRGNFPDRFSGHQFPNYSSELNVNALLLGDSALYLCASSLRLLTNQPQHFGDGTRLSIL.

This clone was observed a few times. V usage is TRBV30 and J usage is TRBJ2-7, with 8 bases fitting TRBD2. Trimming removed 0 bases from V and 0 bases from J; junction bases left unmatched: 4. The CDR3 has 15 amino acids. Germline CDR1 reads GTSNPN; CDR2 reads SVGIG (reference sequence). CDR3 in amino acids: CAWSVGRGVSYEQYF. The CDR3, as DNA: TGTGCCTGGAGTGTGGGGCGGGGGGTCTCCTACGAGCAGTACTTC.

V usage is TRBV4-1 and J usage is TRBJ2-7, with TRBD2 matching over 12 bases. The CDR3 sequence is 15 residues long. After removal of 4 bases from V and 5 bases from J, the junction contained 6 bases not matched to a gene. Germline V CDR1 and CDR2: MGHRA, YSYEKL. CDR3: CASSPTSGRYDEQYF. The CDR3 DNA sequence: TGCGCCAGCAGCCCGACTAGCGGGAGATATGACGAGCAGTACTTC.

The chain employs TRBV7-3 and TRBJ2-1; 9 nucleotides align to TRBD1. This CDR3 contains 13 residues. J lost 8 bases, V lost 4 bases, and 3 bases had no gene match. Germline CDR1 reads SGHTA; CDR2 reads FQGTGA. Here the CDR3 DNA reads TGTGCCAGCAGCTGGACAGGGGTAGATGAGCAGTTCTTC. Protein product: CASSWTGVDEQFF. The whole variable domain, filled in from reference TRBV7-3 and TRBJ2-1, reads GAGVSQTPSNKVTEKGKYVELRCDPISGHTALYWYRQSLGQGPEFLIYFQGTGAADDSGLPNDRFFAVRPEGSVSTLKIQRTERGDSAVYLCASSWTGVDEQFFGPGTRLTVL.

This sequence joins TRBV11-1 and TRBJ1-3; no reliable D call. Germline-derived CDR1 and CDR2 are SGHAT and FQDESV (reference sequence). The CDR3 consists of 14 residues. The ends were cut back, 5 bases at V and 0 bases at J, with 8 bases in the middle. This CDR3 reads CASSRSPSGNTIYF. In DNA form, the CDR3 reads TGTGCCAGCAGCAGGAGTCCCTCTGGAAACACCATATATTTT.

This clone was seen a single time. The gene calls are TRBV9 and TRBJ2-7; 8 nucleotides agree with TRBD2. Germline CDR1 SGDLS, CDR2 YYNGEE. The length of the CDR3 is 13 residues. V lost 10 bases, J lost 0 bases, and 6 bases stayed unmatched. The CDR3 here is CASGAGDSYEQYF. CDR3 DNA sequence: TGTGCCTCAGGAGCGGGGGACTCCTACGAGCAGTACTTC. The variable domain in full, completed from reference TRBV9 and TRBJ2-7, reads DSGVTQTPKHLITATGQRVTLRCSPRSGDLSVYWYQQSLDQGLQFLIQYYNGEERAKGNILERFSAQQFPDLHSELNLSSLELGDSALYFCASGAGDSYEQYFGPGTRLTVT.

Written as DNA, the CDR3 is TGTGCCAGCAGTTTGATCCAGGCTCCTCAGCCCCAGCATTTT. Its protein is CASSLIQAPQPQHF. This chain links TRBV28 with TRBJ1-5, with no clear D. Germline CDR1 MDHEN, CDR2 SYDVKM. The CDR3 is 14 amino acids. V dropped 3 bases and J dropped 6 bases, with 12 bases sitting between them.

The chain is built from TRBV6-1 and TRBJ2-1; TRBD2 might be the D (5 bases). This CDR3 spans 13 amino acids. V lost 7 bases and J lost 4, with 11 bases in between. Germline loops: CDR1 MNHNS, CDR2 SASEGT. The chain's CDR3 is CASTPDFYNEQFF. Here the CDR3 DNA reads TGTGCCAGCACTCCGGACTTTTACAATGAGCAGTTCTTC.

This clone appeared a single time. The V gene is TRBV4-1, the J gene TRBJ2-1; 9 nucleotides line up with TRBD1. From germline, CDR1 is MGHRA and CDR2 YSYEKL. This CDR3 contains 17 residues. Trimming took 4 bases from V and 7 from J; bases not matched to a gene: 14. CDR3 DNA: TGCGCCAGCAGCCCCAGACTGGGAGGACAGGGGAGGAATGAGCAGTTCTTC. The encoded protein is CASSPRLGGQGRNEQFF.

The chain links TRBV4-3 to TRBJ2-3; 8 bases match TRBD1. Germline assignment: CDR1 LGHNA and CDR2 YSLEER. With V trimmed by 0 bases and J by 3 bases, 5 bases remained unmatched. This CDR3 is 16 amino acids long. CDR3 nucleotides: TGCGCCAGCAGCCAAGACATGGGACAGGTTACAGATACGCAGTATTTT. Its protein is CASSQDMGQVTDTQYF.

This clone came up once. The J gene is TRBJ2-7, the V gene TRBV30; 8 bases align to TRBD1. Germline V lookup: CDR1 GTSNPN, CDR2 SVGIG (reference sequence). The CDR3 is made up of 13 amino acids. V gave up 4 bases and J gave up 5 bases; unmatched junction bases: 7. CDR3 DNA sequence: TGTGCCTGGAATAGGGACAGGCTACACGAGCAGTACTTC. It translates to CAWNRDRLHEQYF.

This clone was recorded once. The V and J genes are TRBV6-6 and TRBJ2-5; 12 bases fit TRBD1. Matching the DNA end better, TRBJ2-7 makes the J call doubtful. Germline CDR1 is MNHNY and CDR2 is SVGAGI (reference sequence). The CDR3 is made up of 15 amino acids. DNA for the CDR3: TGTGCCAGCAGCCCCGGGACAGGGGGCTCTCACGAGCAGTACTTC. Translated: CASSPGTGGSHEQYF.

The chain recombines TRBV6-1 with TRBJ2-1; 7 bases agree with TRBD2. This CDR3 region has 16 residues. The germline CDR1 and CDR2 sequences are MNHNS and SASEGT. The V and J ends lost 0 bases and 3 bases, in that order; junction bases with no gene match: 5. In DNA form, the CDR3 reads TGTGCCAGCAGTGAAGCGCTTAGCGGGTACTACAATGAGCAGTTCTTC. Protein sequence: CASSEALSGYYNEQFF.

The V call is TRBV6-1, the J call TRBJ1-3, with a possible D match to TRBD1 (5 bases). In germline, CDR1 is MNHNS, CDR2 SASEGT. Between the trimmed V and J ends, which lost 4 bases and 0 bases, there was a span of 13 bases. This CDR3 comprises 16 residues. The CDR3 bases are TGTGCCAGCAGTGCAGTCAGGGTGATCTCTGGAAACACCATATATTTT. Protein: CASSAVRVISGNTIYF.

Here the CDR3 reads CAARPGGREKLFF. In DNA form, the CDR3 reads TGTGCCGCTCGGCCAGGGGGCCGGGAAAAACTGTTTTTT. The rearrangement uses TRBV28 and TRBJ1-4; the match to TRBD1 covers 8 bases. J was trimmed by 8 bases and V by 11 bases; bases with no gene match: 10. Germline V gene sequence: CDR1 MDHEN, CDR2 SYDVKM. The CDR3 spans 13 residues.

The chain links TRBV11-2 to TRBJ1-4, with TRBD1 identical over 10 bases. J lost 6 bases, V lost 5 bases, and 9 bases had no gene match. CDR1 SGHAT and CDR2 FQNNGV come from the germline V gene. There are 16 residues in the CDR3. The CDR3 region is CASSTTGGEFDEKLFF. The CDR3 DNA reads as TGTGCCAGCAGCACGACAGGGGGCGAGTTCGATGAAAAACTGTTTTTT.

The sample holds one count of this clone. The chain links TRBV2 to TRBJ2-1, with D tentatively TRBD2 (6 bases). V lost 3 bases and J lost 8, with 23 bases in between. Germline-derived CDR1 and CDR2 are SNHLY and FYNNEI. This CDR3 has 17 amino acids. The CDR3 loop reads CASSEDPPGTPSYEQFF. The CDR3 bases are TGTGCCAGCAGTGAGGACCCTCCGGGGACTCCAAGCTATGAGCAGTTCTTC.

The chain combines TRBV29-1 with TRBJ1-2, with D tentatively TRBD1 (6 bases). CDR1 and CDR2 from the germline V gene are SQVTM and ANQGSEA. V lost 7 bases to trimming and J lost 3 bases, with 12 bases between them. The length of the CDR3 is 12 residues. The CDR3, as DNA: TGCAGCGGAACAGGGTTGGACTATGGCTACACCTTC. Its protein product is CSGTGLDYGYTF.

In its sample, this clone was seen once. The chain links TRBV4-1 to TRBJ2-1, with a tentative D call TRBD2 (6 bases). Germline CDR1 reads MGHRA; CDR2 reads YSYEKL. V lost 5 bases and J lost 8, with 22 bases in between. The CDR3 length is 16 residues. The CDR3 reads CASSSFRGDFVDEQFF. Here the CDR3 DNA reads TGCGCCAGCAGCAGTTTTCGCGGGGACTTCGTGGATGAGCAGTTCTTC.

This chain uses TRBV5-1 with TRBJ1-2; 12 bases match TRBD1. Germline V gives CDR1 SGHRS, CDR2 YFSETQ. With 2 bases clipped from V and 4 bases from J, the junction kept 9 bases outside the gene matches. The CDR3 covers 17 residues. CDR3 bases: TGCGCCAGCAGCTTACCCGGGACAGGGGGCGGCGTCTATGGCTACACCTTC. Its translation is CASSLPGTGGGVYGYTF.

This sequence joins TRBV2 and TRBJ2-7, with a weak D call TRBD1 (6 bases). CDR1 SNHLY and CDR2 FYNNEI come from the germline V gene. The CDR3 extends over 15 amino acids. The V end lost 6 bases, the J end lost 4 bases, and 19 bases lay between the germline ends. The CDR3 sequence: CASRVDRLGPYEQYF. The DNA of the CDR3 is TGTGCCAGCAGGGTCGACAGGTTGGGTCCTTACGAGCAGTACTTC.